This T cell receptor (beta chain) was observed in a study of blood T cell repertoires in COVID-19. As for the study in general: PBMCs, B-cell-depleted T cells, or T cells provided the cDNA or gDNA that made up the material.

Donors were grouped by their self-reported clinical history. Up to 2 weeks before entering the study, exposed participants had met a COVID-19 case. The germline V gene has CDR1 MDHEN and CDR2 SYDVKM. This CDR3 has 16 residues. The V end was cut by 5 bases, the J end by 2 bases, with 16 bases between. Here immunoSEQ multiplex PCR was the method, and the copy in TCRdb shows in-frame clones only, minus some. The data contain under 250,000 clones, over 80% of them singletons. The receptor comes from a woman aged 40 to 49 who had been exposed to COVID-19. The material sequenced was PBMCs or T cells enriched from blood (not recorded which). The chain uses TRBV28 and TRBJ1-5, with D possibly matching TRBD1 (6 bases). In DNA form, the CDR3 reads TGTGCCAGCAGTCACGACAGGCCCTTGGGCAATCAGCCCCAGCATTTT. Protein product: CASSHDRPLGNQPQHF.